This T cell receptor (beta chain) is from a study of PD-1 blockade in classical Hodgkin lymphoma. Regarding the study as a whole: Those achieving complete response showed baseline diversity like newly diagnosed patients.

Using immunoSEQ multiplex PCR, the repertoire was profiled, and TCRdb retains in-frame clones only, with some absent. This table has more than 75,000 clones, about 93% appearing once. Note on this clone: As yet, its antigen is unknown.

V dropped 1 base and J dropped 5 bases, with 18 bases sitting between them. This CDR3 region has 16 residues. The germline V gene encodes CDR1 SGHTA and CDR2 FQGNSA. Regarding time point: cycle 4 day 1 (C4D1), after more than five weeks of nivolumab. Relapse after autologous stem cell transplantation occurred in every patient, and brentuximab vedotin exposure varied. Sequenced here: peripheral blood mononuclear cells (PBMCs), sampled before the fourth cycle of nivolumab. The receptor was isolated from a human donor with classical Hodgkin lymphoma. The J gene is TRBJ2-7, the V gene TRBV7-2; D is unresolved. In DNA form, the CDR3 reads TGTGCCAGCAGCTTAGTGGGTTCGCTCTTGGCCCACGAGCAGTACTTC. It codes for CASSLVGSLLAHEQYF.